This TCR beta chain was sequenced during a study of blood T cells in healthy people across ages. Study-wide findings and caveats: The study found more naive CD4+ cells and higher diversity in long-lived than aged donors. TCR beta diversity, measured per million T cells, fell in a roughly linear way with age.

Combining a sample-barcoded 5' primer with a J-beta primer mix, a second PCR ran for roughly 7 to 12 cycles. A single record per CDR3 protein comes from TCRdb applying MiXCR to the 5' RACE reads. Of 1,300,000 or so distinct CDR3 sequences in the sample, 55% to 75% were seen once. Remarks on this clonotype: Its antigen is unknown.

The sequenced material came from blood. This clonotype was obtained from a man aged 18 to 29 in good health.

The CDR3 DNA reads as TGTGCCAGCAGTGATCTAGCGGGGGCCCAAGAGACCCAGTACTTC. This translates into CASSDLAGAQETQYF. The rearrangement uses TRBV25-1 and TRBJ2-5; 10 bases line up with TRBD2. The CDR3 covers 15 residues. Per the germline V gene, CDR1 is MGHDK and CDR2 is SYGVNS. V shed 3 bases, J shed 1 base, and the junction held 2 bases outside the gene matches.